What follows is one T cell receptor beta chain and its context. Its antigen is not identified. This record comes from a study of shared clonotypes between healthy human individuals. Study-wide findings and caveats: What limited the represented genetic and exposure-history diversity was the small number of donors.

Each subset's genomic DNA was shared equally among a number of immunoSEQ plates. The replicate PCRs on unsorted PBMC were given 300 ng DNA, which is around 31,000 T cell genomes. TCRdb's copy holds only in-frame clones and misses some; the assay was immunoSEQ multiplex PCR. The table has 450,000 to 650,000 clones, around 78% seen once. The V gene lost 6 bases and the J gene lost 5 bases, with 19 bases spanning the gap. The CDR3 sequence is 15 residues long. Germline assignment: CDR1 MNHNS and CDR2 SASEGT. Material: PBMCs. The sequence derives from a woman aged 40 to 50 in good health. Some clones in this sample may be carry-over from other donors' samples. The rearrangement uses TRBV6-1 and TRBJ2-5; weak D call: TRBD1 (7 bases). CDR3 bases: TGTGCCAGCAGCCTGACGACAGGGAGCGGGGAGACCCAGTACTTC. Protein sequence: CASSLTTGSGETQYF.